A selection of T cell receptor beta chains follows, all from one sample in a study of blood T cell repertoires in COVID-19. The assay was immunoSEQ multiplex PCR, and TCRdb's table has in-frame clones only and misses some. The table lists just under 150,000 clones, roughly 84% of them singletons, with roughly 4.9% in the top ten. The sample was peripheral blood. These receptors were obtained from a human donor in a cohort sampled during active COVID-19. The CDR3 runs from the conserved cysteine through the conserved F or W. Each record gives: clone size, V gene, J gene, D gene, CDR3 protein, CDR3 DNA. The D gene is left open where the match is weak. A clone size is listed for some rows: how often the clone was seen (once, few, many), or a class if it is expanded.

size: NA
V: TRBV7-8
J: TRBJ1-1
D: TRBD1
CDR3: CASSPTRGPRVNTEAFF
DNA: TGTGCCAGCAGCCCAACCAGGGGGCCGAGGGTGAACACTGAAGCTTTCTTT

size: once
V: TRBV7-3
J: TRBJ1-4
D: TRBD1
CDR3: CASSTRDREKLFF
DNA: TGTGCCAGCAGCACTCGGGACAGAGAAAAACTGTTTTTT

size: NA
V: TRBV27
J: TRBJ2-6
D: TRBD1
CDR3: CASSSSKTTGAWANVLTF
DNA: TGTGCCAGCAGTTCATCGAAGACGACAGGGGCGTGGGCCAACGTCCTGACTTTC

size: NA
V: TRBV6-5
J: TRBJ2-2
D: NA
CDR3: CASSRWTSSTGELFF
DNA: TGTGCCAGCAGTCGTTGGACATCAAGCACCGGGGAGCTGTTTTTT

size: NA
V: TRBV4-1
J: TRBJ2-4
D: TRBD2
CDR3: CASSQVGGRNIQYF
DNA: TGCGCCAGCAGCCAAGTGGGCGGGAGAAACATTCAGTACTTC

size: NA
V: TRBV6-1
J: TRBJ1-1
D: TRBD1
CDR3: CASSEIYGTGRGNTEAFF
DNA: TGTGCCAGCAGTGAAATATATGGGACAGGGAGGGGGAACACTGAAGCTTTCTTT

size: NA
V: TRBV5-6
J: TRBJ2-1
D: NA
CDR3: CASSPVTGYNEQFF
DNA: TGTGCCAGCAGCCCTGTGACAGGATACAATGAGCAGTTCTTC

size: NA
V: TRBV7-7
J: TRBJ2-2
D: NA
CDR3: CASSLAFGQTTGELFF
DNA: TGTGCTAGCAGCTTAGCGTTTGGACAGACCACCGGGGAGCTGTTTTTT

size: NA
V: TRBV28
J: TRBJ2-3
D: TRBD2
CDR3: CASSLGGWTSGITDTQYF
DNA: TGTGCCAGCAGTTTAGGAGGGTGGACTAGCGGAATCACAGATACGCAGTATTTT

size: NA
V: TRBV18
J: TRBJ1-4
D: NA
CDR3: CASSTGQSKVGKLFF
DNA: TGTGCCAGCTCAACCGGACAATCCAAGGTGGGGAAACTGTTTTTT

size: NA
V: TRBV21-1
J: TRBJ1-1
D: NA
CDR3: CASSKKGDRRANTEAFF
DNA: TGTGCCAGCAGCAAAAAAGGGGACAGGCGGGCGAACACTGAAGCTTTCTTT

size: NA
V: TRBV28
J: TRBJ1-4
D: TRBD1
CDR3: CASSSLYPGQLNEKLFF
DNA: TGTGCCAGCAGTTCCCTCTATCCGGGACAGCTTAATGAAAAACTGTTTTTT

size: NA
V: TRBV4-2
J: TRBJ2-7
D: TRBD2
CDR3: CASSFHPGTSGGKGDEQYF
DNA: TGTGCCAGCAGCTTTCACCCCGGGACTAGCGGGGGGAAAGGCGACGAGCAGTACTTC

size: NA
V: TRBV28
J: TRBJ1-4
D: TRBD1
CDR3: CASSSLIGQGAEKLFF
DNA: TGTGCCAGCAGTTCCCTCATCGGACAGGGGGCTGAAAAACTGTTTTTT

size: NA
V: TRBV2
J: TRBJ2-3
D: TRBD2
CDR3: CASGLAGSTDTQYF
DNA: TGTGCCAGCGGTCTAGCGGGGTCCACAGATACGCAGTATTTT

size: NA
V: TRBV19
J: TRBJ2-7
D: NA
CDR3: CASSIDGQGNPYEQYF
DNA: TGTGCCAGTAGTATAGACGGGCAGGGAAATCCCTACGAGCAGTACTTC

size: once
V: TRBV19
J: TRBJ2-3
D: NA
CDR3: CASSSRPTSNSPDTQYF
DNA: TGTGCCAGTAGTTCCCGCCCGACTAGTAATTCCCCAGATACGCAGTATTTT

size: NA
V: TRBV19
J: TRBJ2-6
D: NA
CDR3: CASSPVEGANVLTF
DNA: TGTGCCAGTAGCCCGGTGGAGGGGGCCAACGTCCTGACTTTC

size: NA
V: TRBV9
J: TRBJ1-1
D: TRBD1
CDR3: CASSVAGQGGNEAFF
DNA: TGTGCCAGCAGCGTAGCCGGACAGGGAGGGAATGAAGCTTTCTTT